A single sample is the source of the 32 T cell receptor beta chains below, sequenced in a study of neurological immune-mediated disorders (dated by TCRdb to the late 2010s). Receptor amplification or capture employed 5' RACE. The sequencer listed for this sample is Illumina HiSeq 2500. TCRdb's own reprocessing of the public reads used fastp at Q25 and MiXCR and kept productive beta chains. Rows matching on CDR3 protein sequence are summarized as one entry with the most common DNA and genes. The sample table holds roughly 32,000 distinct CDR3 sequences, of which approximately 12% were seen once. Roughly 5.2% of the sample goes to the ten largest clones. What the time point label conveys for this sample: technical triplicate 2. The material sequenced was CD4+ T cells from blood. These receptors were taken from a female donor with HTLV-1-associated myelopathy (HAM/TSP).

This clonotype was observed many times. CDR3: CASSLTPPRGTPQHF. The CDR3 DNA sequence: TGTGCCAGCAGTCTCACACCCCCCCGGGGGACGCCCCAGCATTTT. The genes are TRBV12-3 or TRBV12-4 and TRBJ1-5, with a possible D match to TRBD1 (5 bases). The germline V and J ends were trimmed by 5 bases and 9 bases, with 20 bases remaining between them. The CDR3 runs to 15 residues.

This clonotype has a count of ten or more. The chain recombines TRBV30 with TRBJ2-3, with TRBD2 matching over 8 bases. The J segment lost 2 bases and the V segment lost 2 bases, leaving 9 bases of the junction unmatched. The germline gives CDR1 GTSNPN, CDR2 SVGIG (reference sequence). CDR3 length: 16 amino acids. CDR3 sequence reads: CAWSREGRLHTDTQYF. DNA for the CDR3: TGTGCCTGGAGTCGGGAGGGCCGACTCCACACAGATACGCAGTATTTT.

This clonotype occurred many times. This rearrangement joins TRBV14 to TRBJ2-5; D unresolved. This CDR3 has 12 amino acids. Trimming pared 1 base from V and 4 bases from J, leaving 4 bases between. The germline gives CDR1 SGHDN, CDR2 FVKESK. For the CDR3, the DNA is TGTGCCAGCAGCCAAGTCCCAGAGACCCAGTACTTC. As protein: CASSQVPETQYF. Looking up the rest from reference TRBV14 and TRBJ2-5 gives the full variable domain: EAGVTQFPSHSVIEKGQTVTLRCDPISGHDNLYWYRRVMGKEIKFLLHFVKESKQDESGMPNNRFLAERTGGTYSTLKVQPAELEDSGVYFCASSQVPETQYFGPGTRLLVL.

In this sample, this clonotype turned up many times. V usage is TRBV18 and J usage is TRBJ2-1; D perhaps matches TRBD1 (7 bases). Trimming stripped 5 bases from V and 12 bases from J, with 23 bases between. CDR3 length equals 15 residues. From germline, CDR1 is KGHSH and CDR2 LQKENI. CDR3 in amino acids: CASSESGTAYGRQFF. CDR3 in DNA: TGTGCCAGCTCAGAATCCGGGACAGCCTACGGGAGGCAGTTCTTC. Using reference TRBV18 and TRBJ2-1 for the parts outside the CDR3, the full variable domain is NAGVMQNPRHLVRRRGQEARLRCSPMKGHSHVYWYRQLPEEGLKFMVYLQKENIIDESGMPKERFSAEFPKEGPSILRIQQVVRGDSAAYFCASSESGTAYGRQFFGPGTRLTVL.

This clonotype came up many times. This chain links TRBV10-2 with TRBJ2-7; 8 bases line up with TRBD2. The V and J ends lost 3 bases and 4 bases, in that order; junction bases with no gene match: 8. The CDR3 totals 15 residues. CDR1 is WSHSY and CDR2 is SAAADI in the germline V gene. This CDR3 reads CASSDIGTRYYEQYF. DNA for the CDR3: TGCGCCAGCAGTGACATCGGGACTAGGTATTACGAGCAGTACTTC.

The chain carries TRBV20-1 and TRBJ2-3; tentative D call: TRBD1 (6 bases). The V gene's germline CDR1 is DFQATT and CDR2 SNEGSKA (reference sequence). This CDR3 is built from 14 residues. V lost 3 bases, J lost 1 base, and 11 bases lay in between. This chain's CDR3 is CSARGRQGTDTQYF. The CDR3 DNA reads as TGCAGTGCTAGGGGGCGACAGGGCACAGATACGCAGTATTTT.

This clonotype has at least ten counts. V usage is TRBV7-3 and J usage is TRBJ2-1; TRBD2 agrees at 7 bases. Losses at the gene ends were 5 bases for V and 7 bases for J; bases not matched to a gene: 14. Germline CDR1 reads SGHTA; CDR2 reads FQGTGA. The length of the CDR3 is 16 residues. This CDR3 is CASSEFMAGALNEQFF. As DNA, the CDR3 is TGTGCCAGCAGCGAATTTATGGCGGGAGCACTGAATGAGCAGTTCTTC.

This clonotype was counted many times. The gene calls are TRBV5-1 and TRBJ2-7, with TRBD1 matching over 8 bases. The CDR3 has 15 residues. The germline V gene encodes CDR1 SGHRS and CDR2 YFSETQ. Trimming cost V 0 bases and J 2 bases; bases outside gene matches: 4. CDR3 sequence (DNA): TGCGCCAGCAGCTTGGCCGGGACAGGAGCCTACGAGCAGTACTTC. Its translation: CASSLAGTGAYEQYF.

V is TRBV9 and J is TRBJ2-6; D is unclear. Per germline, CDR1 SGDLS and CDR2 YYNGEE. The CDR3 runs to 16 residues. The V and J ends lost 0 bases and 1 base respectively, with 8 bases between them. In DNA form, the CDR3 reads TGTGCCAGCAGCGTAGTAGAGTTATCTGGGGCCAACGTCCTGACTTTC. It encodes CASSVVELSGANVLTF.

This clonotype appeared many times. The V call is TRBV20-1, the J call TRBJ2-1; 8 bases match TRBD2. Germline lookup yields CDR1 DFQATT and CDR2 SNEGSKA (reference sequence). The junction had 20 bases not matched to a gene; V was cut back by 0 bases and J by 4 bases. The CDR3 runs to 20 residues. The CDR3 bases are TGCAGTGCTAGAGATCCCGGCGGGAGGACGCCTAGCGGAAGGTACAATGAGCAGTTCTTC. It specifies CSARDPGGRTPSGRYNEQFF.

The table lists this clonotype with many counts. V gene TRBV18 combines with J gene TRBJ1-1, with TRBD1 matching over 7 bases. Germline CDR1 KGHSH, CDR2 LQKENI. CDR3 size: 16 residues. Trimming removed 6 bases from V and 5 bases from J; junction bases left unmatched: 15. CDR3: CASSPQPGGDKTEAFF. CDR3 DNA: TGTGCCAGCTCTCCTCAGCCAGGGGGAGATAAGACTGAAGCTTTCTTT.

This clonotype occurred many times. V gene TRBV20-1 combines with J gene TRBJ2-2, with TRBD1 as a possible D gene (6 bases). The germline V gene has CDR1 DFQATT and CDR2 SNEGSKA (reference sequence). Trimming cost V 1 base and J 2 bases, with 14 bases left between them. The CDR3 spans 16 residues. CDR3 sequence (DNA): TGCAGTGCTAGAGGCTGGGGGCCGCGAAACACCGGGGAGCTGTTTTTT. Encoded protein: CSARGWGPRNTGELFF.

In this sample, this clonotype turned up many times. This chain connects TRBV6-6 to TRBJ1-1; D might be TRBD1 (6 bases). Per the germline V gene, CDR1 is MNHNY and CDR2 is SVGAGI (reference sequence). The CDR3 consists of 19 residues. V lost 2 bases to trimming and J lost 0 bases, with 22 bases between them. The CDR3 DNA reads TGTGCCAGCAGTTACCCACAGGGAGATTGGGGTCCGCTGAACACTGAAGCTTTCTTT. Protein product: CASSYPQGDWGPLNTEAFF.

This clonotype was picked up many times. The rearrangement joins TRBV11-2 to TRBJ2-5; the match to TRBD2 covers 9 bases. Germline CDR1 and CDR2: SGHAT and FQNNGV. The CDR3 has 14 amino acids. V lost 5 bases, J lost 2 bases, and 3 bases stayed unmatched. The DNA for the CDR3 is TGTGCCAGCAGCCAAACTAGCGGGCAAGAGACCCAGTACTTC. Protein product: CASSQTSGQETQYF. Full variable domain (remainder filled in from reference TRBV11-2 and TRBJ2-5): EAGVAQSPRYKIIEKRQSVAFWCNPISGHATLYWYQQILGQGPKLLIQFQNNGVVDDSQLPKDRFSAERLKGVDSTLKIQPAKLEDSAVYLCASSQTSGQETQYFGPGTRLLVL.

This clonotype was detected many times. The DNA for the CDR3 is TGTGCCAGCAAGGACAGGACAGCAACTAATGAAAAACTGTTTTTT. This encodes CASKDRTATNEKLFF. The rearrangement uses TRBV6-2 or TRBV6-3 and TRBJ1-4; 7 bases line up with TRBD1. Looked up from germline, CDR1 is MNHEY and CDR2 is SVGEGT. V shed 7 bases, J shed 0 bases, and the junction held 5 bases outside the gene matches. The CDR3 is 15 amino acids.

This clonotype is labeled as medium-sized (0.01 to 0.1%). The J gene is TRBJ2-5, the V gene TRBV5-1, with 7 bases lining up with TRBD1. The germline V gene encodes CDR1 SGHRS and CDR2 YFSETQ. The ends lost 3 bases at V and 2 bases at J; junction bases unmatched: 7. CDR3 length: 15 residues. The CDR3 DNA follows: TGCGCCAGCAGCTATACTCCGGGACAGCAAGAGACCCAGTACTTC. Protein product: CASSYTPGQQETQYF.

This clonotype has at least ten counts. This rearrangement joins TRBV20-1 to TRBJ2-1, with D hard to call. The germline gives CDR1 DFQATT, CDR2 SNEGSKA (reference sequence). The CDR3 has 11 amino acids. V was shortened by 4 bases and J by 10 bases, with 11 bases between the two germline ends. CDR3 bases: TGCAGTGCTAAATCAGACTTCGAGCAGTTCTTC. It specifies CSAKSDFEQFF.

In this sample, this clonotype turned up many times. The chain combines TRBV20-1 with TRBJ2-1; the D gene is possibly TRBD2 (5 bases). The CDR3 is 14 amino acids. Trimming shortened V by 4 bases and J by 4 bases, and 14 bases separated the two germline ends. From germline, CDR1 is DFQATT and CDR2 SNEGSKA (reference sequence). The CDR3 loop is CSATTDLVYNEQFF. CDR3 DNA: TGCAGTGCTACTACGGACTTAGTATACAATGAGCAGTTCTTC.

This clonotype was counted ten times or more. The rearrangement uses TRBV7-9 and TRBJ1-1; 12 bases map to TRBD1. The germline V gene has CDR1 SEHNR and CDR2 FQNEAQ (reference sequence). The V gene end was trimmed by 4 bases and the J gene end by 10 bases; junction bases not matched to a gene: 19. The CDR3 totals 18 residues. The CDR3 DNA sequence: TGTGCCAGCAGCTCTAGGGCAAGTGACGGGACAGGGGGCGCGGGAGCTTTCTTT. It specifies CASSSRASDGTGGAGAFF. Full variable domain (outside the CDR3, taken from reference TRBV7-9 and TRBJ1-1): DTGVSQNPRHKITKRGQNVTFRCDPISEHNRLYWYRQTLGQGPEFLTYFQNEAQLEKSRLLSDRFSAERPKGSFSTLEIQRTEQGDSAMYLCASSSRASDGTGGAGAFFGQGTRLTVV.

This clonotype was observed at least ten times. The V call is TRBV5-1, the J call TRBJ1-4, with D perhaps TRBD1 (6 bases). The germline CDR1 and CDR2 sequences are SGHRS and YFSETQ. The CDR3 length is 15 residues. Trimming took 0 bases from V and 5 from J, leaving 11 bases between them. The CDR3 bases are TGCGCCAGCAGCTTGGAGCAGGGGCGGAATGAAAAACTGTTTTTT. This gives the protein CASSLEQGRNEKLFF.

This clonotype was seen at least ten times. The chain couples TRBV20-1 to TRBJ1-1; 9 bases agree with TRBD1. CDR1 and CDR2 from the germline V gene are DFQATT and SNEGSKA (reference sequence). V lost 5 bases, J lost 1 base, and 5 bases stayed unmatched. The CDR3 has 14 residues. The CDR3 loop reads CSAYRTGENTEAFF. The DNA for the CDR3 is TGCAGTGCTTACCGGACAGGGGAGAACACTGAAGCTTTCTTT.

This clonotype was seen ten or more times. The V call is TRBV20-1, the J call TRBJ2-7; TRBD2 aligns across 10 bases. The germline gives CDR1 DFQATT, CDR2 SNEGSKA (reference sequence). After removal of 5 bases from V and 6 bases from J, the junction contained 10 bases not matched to a gene. This CDR3 is 14 amino acids long. CDR3 sequence: CSALPGTSESEQYF. CDR3 DNA: TGCAGTGCTTTACCCGGGACTAGCGAAAGCGAGCAGTACTTC.

This clonotype was recorded at least ten times. This chain connects TRBV18 to TRBJ2-3, with TRBD2 matching over 7 bases. After removal of 6 bases from V and 4 bases from J, the junction contained 7 bases not matched to a gene. The CDR3 sequence is 14 residues long. CDR1 is KGHSH and CDR2 is LQKENI in the germline V gene. CDR3 nucleotide sequence: TGTGCCAGCTCTCGGACGGGAGGCCCAGATACGCAGTATTTT. Translated: CASSRTGGPDTQYF.

This clonotype has ten or more counts. The chain links TRBV20-1 to TRBJ1-5; D is uncertain. The CDR3 is 15 amino acids. CDR1 is DFQATT, CDR2 SNEGSKA, per germline (reference sequence). Trimming left V 6 bases short and J 2 bases short, with 17 bases between. The DNA of the CDR3 is TGCAGTGCCTACAATCCAGGTCGTGGCAATCAGCCCCAGCATTTT. Protein product: CSAYNPGRGNQPQHF.

This clonotype showed up many times. The J gene is TRBJ2-4, the V gene TRBV20-1; D may be TRBD2 (5 bases). Germline V gene lookup returns CDR1 DFQATT and CDR2 SNEGSKA (reference sequence). The CDR3 is made up of 14 amino acids. Between the trimmed V and J ends, which lost 4 bases and 8 bases, there was a span of 18 bases. Here the CDR3 reads CSATQDLLGDIQYF. The CDR3 DNA reads TGCAGTGCTACCCAGGACTTGTTGGGAGACATTCAGTACTTC.

As to this clonotype: The DNA is left out, because the CDR3 cannot be placed on it with certainty; the CDR3 is given as TCRdb lists it. J is TRBJ1-1 and V is TRBV7-2. Counting both end residues, the CDR3 totals 21 amino acids. Germline V gives CDR1 SGHTA, CDR2 FQGNSA. The CDR3 protein is CASSFYICSARSGGKNTEAFF.

This clonotype was detected ten times or more. The gene calls are TRBV15 and TRBJ2-7; D is ambiguous. V was cut by 3 bases and J by 1 base, with 4 bases left in between. Germline CDR1 and CDR2: LNHNV and YYDKDF (reference sequence). The CDR3 contains 12 residues. The CDR3 reads CATSRDSYEQYF. The CDR3 DNA reads TGTGCCACCAGCAGGGATTCCTACGAGCAGTACTTC.

Concerning this clonotype: At one boundary the junction diverges from the germline segment, which might be a read error. This chain connects TRBV3-1 to TRBJ2-7; D might be TRBD1 (6 bases). Looked up from germline, CDR1 is LGHDT and CDR2 is YNNKEL (reference sequence). The CDR3 loop spans 12 amino acids. The CDR3 here is CANSPQGYEQHF. The CDR3 bases are TGTGCCAACAGCCCACAGGGTTACGAGCAGCACTTC.

This clonotype was seen at least ten times. The chain joins TRBV20-1 to TRBJ2-5; no firm D call. Trimming removed 4 bases at V and 4 bases at J, with 10 bases between. Germline V gene data show CDR1 as DFQATT and CDR2 as SNEGSKA (reference sequence). The length of the CDR3 is 12 residues. The CDR3 reads CSAIGSVETQYF. In nucleotides, the CDR3 is TGCAGTGCTATAGGATCCGTAGAGACCCAGTACTTC.

This clonotype showed up many times. The chain is built from TRBV10-3 and TRBJ1-1; TRBD1 might be the D (5 bases). The CDR3 is made up of 13 amino acids. Germline V gene data show CDR1 as ENHRY and CDR2 as SYGVKD. Trimming took off 8 bases at V and 0 bases at J, with 10 bases between the two ends. The CDR3, as DNA: TGTGCCATCGGGGGGGAAATGAACACTGAAGCTTTCTTT. Translated, it gives CAIGGEMNTEAFF.

The chain uses TRBV18 and TRBJ1-4; weak D call: TRBD1 (6 bases). Germline loops: CDR1 KGHSH, CDR2 LQKENI. This CDR3 spans 15 amino acids. V lost 0 bases and J lost 8, with 13 bases in between. The CDR3 bases are TGTGCCAGCTCACCACCGGGATTGGGGGGCGAAAAACTGTTTTTT. This encodes CASSPPGLGGEKLFF.

This clonotype was detected many times. The V and J genes are TRBV7-9 and TRBJ2-5; 7 bases match TRBD1. J lost 3 bases, V lost 5 bases, and 9 bases had no gene match. This CDR3 region has 15 residues. CDR1 is SEHNR and CDR2 is FQNEAQ in the germline V gene (reference sequence). The CDR3 nucleotides read TGTGCCAGCAGCAAAGCCCGGGACAGAAAAGAGACCCAGTACTTC. It encodes CASSKARDRKETQYF.